These 22 T cell receptor beta chains share one sample of origin, sequenced in a study of blood T cell repertoires in COVID-19. The repertoire was sequenced with immunoSEQ multiplex PCR; TCRdb's copy has only in-frame clones and lacks some. Altogether a few hundred thousand clones are present, around 90% being singletons, with the ten largest covering over 2.5%. Input material: peripheral blood. Receptors originate from a man aged 55 to 70 with acute or convalescent COVID-19.

This chain connects TRBV27 to TRBJ1-2; maybe TRBD1 (5 bases). V was clipped by 5 bases and J by 4 bases, with 20 bases between them. The CDR3 length is 16 residues. Germline CDR1 reads MNHEY; CDR2 reads SMNVEV (reference sequence). This CDR3 reads CASSLGRGVGIYGYTF. In DNA form, the CDR3 reads TGTGCCAGCAGTCTCGGGAGGGGAGTAGGAATCTATGGCTACACCTTC.

For the CDR3, the DNA is TGTGCCAGCAGCTTAGAGGGGGTGCAGGACTACGAGCAGTACTTC. Its translation is CASSLEGVQDYEQYF. The V call is TRBV13, the J call TRBJ2-7; possibly TRBD1 for D (6 bases). CDR3 size: 15 residues. Trimming left V 1 base short and J 3 bases short, with 13 bases between. Germline CDR1 PRHDT, CDR2 FYEKMQ (reference sequence).

V usage is TRBV28 and J usage is TRBJ2-2, with 7 positions matching TRBD2. Trimming removed 4 bases from V and 3 bases from J; junction bases left unmatched: 5. This CDR3 is 15 amino acids long. CDR1 and CDR2 (germline): MDHEN, SYDVKM. The CDR3 region has the DNA TGTGCCAGCAGTTCTCCAGCGGGGCACACCGGGGAGCTGTTTTTT. It is translated as CASSSPAGHTGELFF.

In this sample, this clone turned up once. This chain links TRBV7-3 with TRBJ2-3; 9 nucleotides align to TRBD2. The CDR3 covers 15 residues. The germline V gene has CDR1 SGHTA and CDR2 FQGTGA. V lost 5 bases to trimming and J lost 6 bases; unmatched junction nucleotides: 9. In nucleotides, the CDR3 is TGTGCCAGCAGCCTAGAGCGGGGGGCTGATGATACGCAGTATTTT. Its translation is CASSLERGADDTQYF.

V and J are TRBV10-3 and TRBJ2-3, with 14 bases matching TRBD2. CDR1 and CDR2 from the germline V gene are ENHRY and SYGVKD. V lost 0 bases, J lost 2 bases, and 7 bases stayed unmatched. The CDR3 length is 19 residues. In nucleotides, the CDR3 is TGTGCCATCAGTGAGTCCAGACTAGCGGGGGGGCCGAACACAGATACGCAGTATTTT. Protein sequence: CAISESRLAGGPNTDTQYF.

J is TRBJ2-7 and V is TRBV18; 7 bases are shared with TRBD1. The trim removed 8 bases at V and 3 bases at J, leaving 7 bases unmatched. This CDR3 contains 13 residues. Germline assignment: CDR1 KGHSH and CDR2 LQKENI. This CDR3 reads CASARRDSYEQYF. The CDR3 nucleotides read TGTGCCAGCGCCCGAAGGGACAGCTACGAGCAGTACTTC.

The chain employs TRBV6-4 and TRBJ2-1; D uncertain. V was cut by 8 bases and J by 5 bases, with 4 bases left in between. This CDR3 spans 10 amino acids. From germline, CDR1 is MRHNA and CDR2 SNTAGT. CDR3 DNA: TGTGCCAGCCCTAACAATGAGCAGTTCTTC. Translation: CASPNNEQFF.

The gene calls are TRBV6-5 and TRBJ2-7; 10 bases are a match to TRBD1. The CDR3 totals 15 residues. V shed 6 bases and J 3 bases; nucleotides not matched to a gene: 8. From germline, CDR1 is MNHEY and CDR2 SVGAGI. The chain's CDR3 is CASRKTGGLGYEQYF. CDR3 DNA sequence: TGTGCCAGCAGAAAGACAGGGGGCCTTGGCTACGAGCAGTACTTC.

This rearrangement joins TRBV7-9 to TRBJ1-4, with TRBD1 identical over 7 bases. The CDR3 has 14 amino acids. The V gene's germline CDR1 is SEHNR and CDR2 FQNEAQ (reference sequence). The V segment lost 5 bases and the J segment 5 bases; nucleotides outside the gene matches: 5. CDR3 in amino acids: CASSTGVRNEKLFF. CDR3 DNA: TGTGCCAGCAGCACAGGGGTGAGGAATGAAAAACTGTTTTTT.

The chain combines TRBV7-8 with TRBJ2-7; a possible D gene is TRBD2 (7 bases). CDR3 length equals 13 residues. Trimming removed 5 bases from V and 2 bases from J, with 10 bases in between. Per the germline V gene, CDR1 is SGHVS and CDR2 is FQNEAQ. The CDR3 coding sequence is TGTGCCAGCAGCCGAGGGGGGGCCTACGAGCAGTACTTC. As protein: CASSRGGAYEQYF.

The V call is TRBV27, the J call TRBJ1-5; D is undetermined. Germline CDR1 and CDR2: MNHEY and SMNVEV (reference sequence). This CDR3 has 14 amino acids. Deletions cut 3 bases from V and 4 bases from J, with 10 bases between. The CDR3: CASSFLAENQPQHF. CDR3 coding DNA: TGTGCCAGCAGTTTTCTTGCGGAGAATCAGCCCCAGCATTTT.

This clone was detected only once. The chain couples TRBV7-3 to TRBJ1-1; possibly TRBD1 for D (5 bases). This CDR3 has 15 residues. Trimming pared 5 bases from V and 0 bases from J, leaving 13 bases between. Germline CDR1 reads SGHTA; CDR2 reads FQGTGA. DNA of the CDR3: TGTGCCAGCAGCCCGGGGGGAGCCATGAACACTGAAGCTTTCTTT. Encoded protein: CASSPGGAMNTEAFF. Supplemented by reference TRBV7-3 and TRBJ1-1, the full variable domain reads GAGVSQTPSNKVTEKGKYVELRCDPISGHTALYWYRQSLGQGPEFLIYFQGTGAADDSGLPNDRFFAVRPEGSVSTLKIQRTERGDSAVYLCASSPGGAMNTEAFFGQGTRLTVV.

This chain uses TRBV28 with TRBJ2-3; the D gene is possibly TRBD2 (5 bases). The V gene lost 9 bases and the J gene lost 3 bases, with 10 bases spanning the gap. The CDR3 is 12 amino acids. CDR1 MDHEN and CDR2 SYDVKM come from the germline V gene. CDR3: CASHTGTDTQYF. DNA of the CDR3: TGTGCCAGTCATACGGGGACAGATACGCAGTATTTT.

The chain links TRBV7-2 to TRBJ2-7; 9 bases match TRBD1. The CDR3 covers 14 residues. J lost 6 bases, V lost 1 base, and 4 bases had no gene match. Germline V CDR1 and CDR2: SGHTA, FQGNSA. The CDR3 sequence: CASSLGRQGGEQYF. CDR3 bases: TGTGCCAGCAGCTTAGGAAGACAGGGGGGCGAGCAGTACTTC. The variable domain in full, with the rest retrieved from reference TRBV7-2 and TRBJ2-7, is GAGVSQSPSNKVTEKGKDVELRCDPISGHTALYWYRQSLGQGLEFLIYFQGNSAPDKSGLPSDRFSAERTGGSVSTLTIQRTQQEDSAVYLCASSLGRQGGEQYFGPGTRLTVT.

The chain employs TRBV20-1 and TRBJ2-1; 8 nucleotides line up with TRBD1. Germline CDR1 reads DFQATT; CDR2 reads SNEGSKA (reference sequence). CDR3 length: 11 residues. V lost 6 bases, J lost 10 bases, and 5 bases stayed unmatched. The CDR3 is CSAHRTGEQFF. Here the CDR3 DNA reads TGCAGTGCCCACCGGACAGGGGAGCAGTTCTTC.

The genes are TRBV15 and TRBJ1-5; TRBD1 matches 9 bases. Germline V gives CDR1 LNHNV, CDR2 YYDKDF (reference sequence). This CDR3 spans 16 amino acids. With 0 bases clipped from V and 2 bases from J, the junction kept 2 bases outside the gene matches. CDR3 region: CATSRDWDRGNQPQHF. The CDR3 nucleotides are TGTGCCACCAGCAGAGATTGGGACAGGGGCAATCAGCCCCAGCATTTT.

The chain employs TRBV30 and TRBJ2-3, with unresolved D. V was pared by 1 base and J by 6 bases, with 11 bases between. The CDR3 runs to 13 residues. CDR1 is GTSNPN, CDR2 SVGIG, per germline (reference sequence). CDR3 amino acids: CAWSDPGPDTQYF. Here the CDR3 DNA reads TGTGCCTGGAGTGACCCAGGTCCGGATACGCAGTATTTT. The whole variable domain, remainder taken from reference TRBV30 and TRBJ2-3, is SQTIHQWPATLVQPVGSPLSLECTVEGTSNPNLYWYRQAAGRGLQLLFYSVGIGQISSEVPQNLSASRPQDRQFILSSKKLLLSDSGFYLCAWSDPGPDTQYFGPGTRLTVL.

The rearrangement links TRBV9 to TRBJ1-5; D is ambiguous. Germline V gene data show CDR1 as SGDLS and CDR2 as YYNGEE. V lost 0 bases to trimming and J lost 5 bases, with 9 bases between them. The CDR3 spans 14 residues. The CDR3 nucleotides are TGTGCCAGCAGCGTAGTTCCACACGATCAGCCCCAGCATTTT. Translation: CASSVVPHDQPQHF.

This chain joins TRBV29-1 and TRBJ1-2; D unresolved. The germline CDR1 and CDR2 sequences are SQVTM and ANQGSEA. Trimming stripped 3 bases from V and 1 base from J, with 18 bases between. The CDR3 totals 16 residues. In nucleotides, the CDR3 is TGCAGCGTTGACGCACCCTCCGGGAGGAATAACTATGGCTACACCTTC. The encoded protein is CSVDAPSGRNNYGYTF.

This rearrangement joins TRBV7-9 to TRBJ2-5; the match to TRBD1 covers 8 bases. Germline V gene lookup returns CDR1 SEHNR and CDR2 FQNEAQ (reference sequence). With 5 bases clipped from V and 6 bases from J, the junction kept 14 bases outside the gene matches. There are 16 residues in the CDR3. CDR3: CASSIGDRTAGQTQYF. CDR3 in DNA: TGTGCCAGCAGCATCGGGGACAGGACTGCTGGTCAGACCCAGTACTTC.

V gene TRBV11-1 combines with J gene TRBJ2-1; tentatively, D is TRBD2 (5 bases). CDR3 length equals 18 residues. V shed 0 bases and J shed 4 bases, with 19 bases lying between them. Germline assignment: CDR1 SGHAT and CDR2 FQDESV (reference sequence). Written as DNA, the CDR3 is TGTGCCAGCAGCTTAGCGGTCGCCCGGGCGCGGGTATACAATGAGCAGTTCTTC. Translated: CASSLAVARARVYNEQFF.

This chain uses TRBV3-1 (or the pseudogene TRBV3-2) with TRBJ1-1, with a possible D match to TRBD1 (5 bases). Trimming took off 4 bases at V and 5 bases at J, with 23 bases between the two ends. The CDR3 has 17 residues. Germline CDR1 and CDR2: LGHDT and YNNKEL (reference sequence). DNA of the CDR3: TGTGCCAGCAGCCGAAAGTCCAACCCCAGGGTGGGTACTGAAGCTTTCTTT. Encoded protein: CASSRKSNPRVGTEAFF.